Listed below are T cell receptor beta chains from one sample, sequenced in a study of blood T cell repertoires in COVID-19. TCRdb keeps only in-frame clones here, not all; method: immunoSEQ multiplex PCR. The table has fewer than 200,000 clones, roughly 80% seen once. Sequencing was carried out using peripheral blood. The origin of the receptors is a woman in her thirties or forties with COVID-19, enrolled during active disease. The CDR3 runs from the conserved cysteine through the conserved F or W. D genes are given only for firm matches. Clone sizes are given selectively: once, few, many, or a class where the clone is expanded.

D gene: TRBD2
clone size: NA
CDR3 length: 15
V gene: TRBV27
J gene: TRBJ2-1
CDR3 protein: CASTWGLAGLGEQFF
CDR3 DNA: TGTGCCAGCACCTGGGGGCTAGCGGGCCTCGGTGAGCAGTTCTTC

D gene: NA
clone size: NA
CDR3 length: 13
V gene: TRBV25-1
J gene: TRBJ2-7
CDR3 protein: CASRNRGGNEQYF
CDR3 DNA: TGTGCCAGCAGGAACAGGGGGGGCAACGAGCAGTACTTC

D gene: NA
clone size: NA
CDR3 length: 14
V gene: TRBV11-2
J gene: TRBJ2-2
CDR3 protein: CASSLSVNTGELFF
CDR3 DNA: TGTGCCAGCAGCTTAAGCGTGAACACCGGGGAGCTGTTTTTT

D gene: NA
clone size: few
CDR3 length: 14
V gene: TRBV5-5
J gene: TRBJ1-1
CDR3 protein: CASNDQEPYTEAFF
CDR3 DNA: TGTGCCAGCAACGATCAGGAACCATACACTGAAGCTTTCTTT

D gene: TRBD1
clone size: NA
CDR3 length: 15
V gene: TRBV10-3
J gene: TRBJ2-7
CDR3 protein: CAISPQATGGYEQYF
CDR3 DNA: TGTGCTATTTCACCCCAGGCGACAGGGGGCTACGAGCAGTACTTC

D gene: TRBD2
clone size: once
CDR3 length: 15
V gene: TRBV3-1/TRBV3-2
J gene: TRBJ2-3
CDR3 protein: CASSQTGGGTDTQYF
CDR3 DNA: TGTGCCAGCAGCCAAACGGGAGGGGGCACAGATACGCAGTATTTT

D gene: TRBD2
clone size: NA
CDR3 length: 18
V gene: TRBV5-5
J gene: TRBJ2-3
CDR3 protein: CASSSLITSGRAGDTQYF
CDR3 DNA: TGTGCCAGCAGCTCACTTATAACTAGCGGGAGGGCAGGAGATACGCAGTATTTT

D gene: TRBD1
clone size: NA
CDR3 length: 15
V gene: TRBV7-9
J gene: TRBJ1-4
CDR3 protein: CASSLVVGQTEKLFF
CDR3 DNA: TGTGCCAGCAGCTTAGTAGTGGGACAGACAGAAAAACTGTTTTTT

D gene: NA
clone size: once
CDR3 length: 14
V gene: TRBV11-2
J gene: TRBJ2-3
CDR3 protein: CASTFDTPRDTQYF
CDR3 DNA: TGTGCCAGCACCTTTGATACCCCTCGGGATACGCAGTATTTT

D gene: TRBD2
clone size: NA
CDR3 length: 14
V gene: TRBV13
J gene: TRBJ2-5
CDR3 protein: CASKRAGGQETQYF
CDR3 DNA: TGTGCCAGCAAACGAGCGGGAGGCCAAGAGACCCAGTACTTC

D gene: NA
clone size: NA
CDR3 length: 14
V gene: TRBV10-3
J gene: TRBJ2-7
CDR3 protein: CAITPGGASYEQYF
CDR3 DNA: TGTGCCATCACCCCCGGAGGGGCCTCCTACGAGCAGTACTTC

D gene: NA
clone size: once
CDR3 length: 16
V gene: TRBV3-1/TRBV3-2
J gene: TRBJ2-6
CDR3 protein: CASSQGTGAGANVLTF
CDR3 DNA: TGTGCCAGCAGCCAAGGTACCGGGGCTGGGGCCAACGTCCTGACTTTC

D gene: NA
clone size: NA
CDR3 length: 15
V gene: TRBV5-8
J gene: TRBJ1-6
CDR3 protein: CASSRSGGYNSPLHF
CDR3 DNA: TGTGCCAGCAGTCGATCCGGGGGCTATAATTCACCCCTCCACTTT

D gene: TRBD1
clone size: NA
CDR3 length: 14
V gene: TRBV5-4
J gene: TRBJ1-1
CDR3 protein: CASSPGGENTEAFF
CDR3 DNA: TGTGCCAGCAGCCCAGGGGGAGAGAACACTGAAGCTTTCTTT

D gene: TRBD1
clone size: NA
CDR3 length: 13
V gene: TRBV6-1
J gene: TRBJ2-7
CDR3 protein: CASSEGDSYEQYF
CDR3 DNA: TGTGCCAGCAGTGAAGGGGACAGCTACGAGCAGTACTTC

D gene: NA
clone size: NA
CDR3 length: 15
V gene: TRBV7-9
J gene: TRBJ1-1
CDR3 protein: CASSSHVSRGTEAFF
CDR3 DNA: TGTGCCAGCAGCTCACACGTCTCACGGGGCACTGAAGCTTTCTTT

D gene: NA
clone size: NA
CDR3 length: 13
V gene: TRBV5-5
J gene: TRBJ2-2
CDR3 protein: CASSFVLPGELFF
CDR3 DNA: TGTGCCAGCAGCTTCGTCCTACCCGGGGAGCTGTTTTTT

D gene: NA
clone size: once
CDR3 length: 13
V gene: TRBV7-9
J gene: TRBJ1-1
CDR3 protein: CASSRDSYTEAFF
CDR3 DNA: TGTGCCAGCAGTCGCGACAGTTACACTGAAGCTTTCTTT

D gene: NA
clone size: NA
CDR3 length: 12
V gene: TRBV18
J gene: TRBJ1-2
CDR3 protein: CASSPEGYGYTF
CDR3 DNA: TGTGCCAGCTCACCAGAGGGCTATGGCTACACCTTC

D gene: NA
clone size: once
CDR3 length: 14
V gene: TRBV2
J gene: TRBJ1-5
CDR3 protein: CASGKEGNNQPQHF
CDR3 DNA: TGTGCCAGCGGGAAGGAGGGAAACAATCAGCCCCAGCATTTT

D gene: TRBD1
clone size: NA
CDR3 length: 15
V gene: TRBV9
J gene: TRBJ1-3
CDR3 protein: CASSVRQGTGNTIYF
CDR3 DNA: TGTGCCAGCAGCGTCAGACAGGGCACTGGAAACACCATATATTTT

D gene: NA
clone size: NA
CDR3 length: 15
V gene: TRBV7-9
J gene: TRBJ1-1
CDR3 protein: CASSPKGTLNTEAFF
CDR3 DNA: TGTGCCAGCAGCCCAAAAGGGACTTTGAACACTGAAGCTTTCTTT

D gene: NA
clone size: NA
CDR3 length: 12
V gene: TRBV15
J gene: TRBJ2-1
CDR3 protein: CATGWQYNEQFF
CDR3 DNA: TGTGCCACCGGTTGGCAATACAATGAGCAGTTCTTC

D gene: TRBD2
clone size: NA
CDR3 length: 14
V gene: TRBV6-5
J gene: TRBJ2-1
CDR3 protein: CASSLAGARNEQFF
CDR3 DNA: TGTGCCAGCAGTCTAGCGGGAGCCCGCAATGAGCAGTTCTTC

D gene: TRBD2
clone size: NA
CDR3 length: 17
V gene: TRBV10-3
J gene: TRBJ2-3
CDR3 protein: CAIRVSSGSQFTDTQYF
CDR3 DNA: TGTGCCATCAGAGTATCTAGCGGATCACAATTCACAGATACGCAGTATTTT

D gene: TRBD1
clone size: few
CDR3 length: 13
V gene: TRBV5-6
J gene: TRBJ1-1
CDR3 protein: CASSSTGRTEAFF
CDR3 DNA: TGTGCCAGCAGCTCGACAGGGAGGACTGAAGCTTTCTTT

D gene: NA
clone size: NA
CDR3 length: 12
V gene: TRBV2
J gene: TRBJ2-1
CDR3 protein: CASSGQYNEQFF
CDR3 DNA: TGTGCCAGCAGTGGCCAGTACAATGAGCAGTTCTTC

D gene: NA
clone size: NA
CDR3 length: 16
V gene: TRBV7-9
J gene: TRBJ1-1
CDR3 protein: CASSEQPDRLDTEAFF
CDR3 DNA: TGTGCCAGCAGCGAACAACCGGACAGATTGGACACTGAAGCTTTCTTT

D gene: TRBD2
clone size: NA
CDR3 length: 14
V gene: TRBV2
J gene: TRBJ2-5
CDR3 protein: CASSAQRGVETQYF
CDR3 DNA: TGTGCCAGCAGTGCTCAGCGGGGGGTAGAGACCCAGTACTTC

D gene: TRBD2
clone size: NA
CDR3 length: 15
V gene: TRBV19
J gene: TRBJ2-2
CDR3 protein: CASSIVAGVTGELFF
CDR3 DNA: TGTGCCAGTAGTATAGTAGCGGGGGTCACCGGGGAGCTGTTTTTT

D gene: NA
clone size: once
CDR3 length: 22
V gene: TRBV9
J gene: TRBJ2-1
CDR3 protein: CASSVRLKQGDSVAGEINEQFF
CDR3 DNA: TGTGCCAGCAGCGTACGGCTCAAACAGGGGGATTCGGTAGCGGGGGAGATCAATGAGCAGTTCTTC

D gene: NA
clone size: once
CDR3 length: 12
V gene: TRBV6-5
J gene: TRBJ1-2
CDR3 protein: CASSPRGHGYTF
CDR3 DNA: TGTGCCAGCAGCCCCAGAGGGCATGGCTACACCTTC

D gene: NA
clone size: NA
CDR3 length: 17
V gene: TRBV29-1
J gene: TRBJ1-3
CDR3 protein: CSVEDRGPGNSGNTIYF
CDR3 DNA: TGCAGCGTTGAAGATCGTGGTCCGGGGAACTCTGGAAACACCATATATTTT

D gene: TRBD1
clone size: NA
CDR3 length: 16
V gene: TRBV5-1
J gene: TRBJ1-3
CDR3 protein: CASSPWTGNSGNTIYF
CDR3 DNA: TGCGCCAGCAGCCCCTGGACAGGGAACTCTGGAAACACCATATATTTT

D gene: TRBD1
clone size: NA
CDR3 length: 14
V gene: TRBV4-1
J gene: TRBJ1-4
CDR3 protein: CASSRDRENEKLFF
CDR3 DNA: TGCGCCAGCAGCCGGGACAGGGAAAATGAAAAACTGTTTTTT

D gene: TRBD2
clone size: NA
CDR3 length: 17
V gene: TRBV4-1
J gene: TRBJ2-3
CDR3 protein: CASSRGTSGSSPDTQYF
CDR3 DNA: TGCGCCAGCAGCCGAGGGACTAGCGGGAGTTCCCCAGATACGCAGTATTTT

D gene: TRBD1
clone size: NA
CDR3 length: 14
V gene: TRBV5-1
J gene: TRBJ1-4
CDR3 protein: CASSTGTAEEKLFF
CDR3 DNA: TGCGCCAGCAGCACCGGGACAGCGGAGGAAAAACTGTTTTTT

D gene: TRBD1
clone size: NA
CDR3 length: 18
V gene: TRBV5-1
J gene: TRBJ1-6
CDR3 protein: CASSLDGTGSSYNSPLHF
CDR3 DNA: TGCGCCAGCAGCTTGGATGGGACAGGGAGCTCCTATAATTCACCCCTCCACTTT

D gene: TRBD1
clone size: NA
CDR3 length: 16
V gene: TRBV19
J gene: TRBJ1-5
CDR3 protein: CASSPRQGASNQPQHF
CDR3 DNA: TGTGCCAGTAGTCCCCGACAGGGGGCGAGCAATCAGCCCCAGCATTTT

D gene: NA
clone size: NA
CDR3 length: 17
V gene: TRBV2
J gene: TRBJ2-2
CDR3 protein: CASSEPQSGANTGELFF
CDR3 DNA: TGTGCCAGCAGTGAACCCCAGAGCGGCGCGAACACCGGGGAGCTGTTTTTT

D gene: NA
clone size: once
CDR3 length: 12
V gene: TRBV28
J gene: TRBJ1-1
CDR3 protein: CAIHREGTEAFF
CDR3 DNA: TGTGCCATCCACAGGGAGGGCACTGAAGCTTTCTTT